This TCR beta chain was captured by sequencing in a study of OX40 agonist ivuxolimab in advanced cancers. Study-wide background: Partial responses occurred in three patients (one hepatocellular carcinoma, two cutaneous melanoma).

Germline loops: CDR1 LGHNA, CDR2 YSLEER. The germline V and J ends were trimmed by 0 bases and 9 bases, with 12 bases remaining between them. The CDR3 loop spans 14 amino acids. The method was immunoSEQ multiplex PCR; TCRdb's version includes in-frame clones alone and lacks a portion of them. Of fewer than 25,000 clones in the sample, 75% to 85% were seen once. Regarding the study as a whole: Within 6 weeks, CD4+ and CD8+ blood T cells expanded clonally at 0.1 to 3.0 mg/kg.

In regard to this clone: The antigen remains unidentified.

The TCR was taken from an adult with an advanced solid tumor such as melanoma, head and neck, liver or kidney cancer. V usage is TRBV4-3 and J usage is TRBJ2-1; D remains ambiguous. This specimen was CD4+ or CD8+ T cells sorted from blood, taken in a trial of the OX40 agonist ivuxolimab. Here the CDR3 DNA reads TGCGCCAGCAGCCAAGATGATAGGGCGGTTGAGCAGTTCTTC. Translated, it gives CASSQDDRAVEQFF.